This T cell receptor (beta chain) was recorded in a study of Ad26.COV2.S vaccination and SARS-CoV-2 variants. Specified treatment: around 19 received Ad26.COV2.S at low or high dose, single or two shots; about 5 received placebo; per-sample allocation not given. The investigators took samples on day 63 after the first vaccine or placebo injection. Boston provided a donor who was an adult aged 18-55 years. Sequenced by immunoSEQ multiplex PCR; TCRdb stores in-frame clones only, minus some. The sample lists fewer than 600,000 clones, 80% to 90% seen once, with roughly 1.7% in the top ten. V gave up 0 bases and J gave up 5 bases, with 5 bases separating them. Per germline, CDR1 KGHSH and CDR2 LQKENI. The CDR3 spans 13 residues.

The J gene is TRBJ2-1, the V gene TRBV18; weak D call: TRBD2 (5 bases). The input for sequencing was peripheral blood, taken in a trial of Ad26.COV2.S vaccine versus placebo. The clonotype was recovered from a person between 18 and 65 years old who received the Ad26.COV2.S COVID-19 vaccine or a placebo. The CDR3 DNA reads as TGTGCCAGCTCACCACCGGAGGACAATGAGCAGTTCTTC. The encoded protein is CASSPPEDNEQFF. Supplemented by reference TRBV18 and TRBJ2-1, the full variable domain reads NAGVMQNPRHLVRRRGQEARLRCSPMKGHSHVYWYRQLPEEGLKFMVYLQKENIIDESGMPKERFSAEFPKEGPSILRIQQVVRGDSAAYFCASSPPEDNEQFFGPGTRLTVL.